This TCR beta chain was recovered during a study of T cells expressing NK-cell markers. As for the study in general: Sorted CD3+CD56+NKG2C+, CD3+CD56+NKG2C- and CD3+CD56-NKG2C+ T-cell subsets were beta-chain profiled.

Findings and caveats of the study: Once again these clonotypes came out on top in the CD3+CD56-NKG2C+ fraction of several donors.

TCRdb re-called the 5' RACE reads; every CDR3 protein appears as one record, without DNA. The sample holds around 180,000 distinct CDR3 sequences. From germline, CDR1 is SEHNR and CDR2 FQNEAQ (reference sequence). The CDR3 length is 16 residues. With respect to this clonotype: The antigen remains undetermined.

Sample: blood T cells: a sorted CD56 or NKG2C T cell subset, CD4+ or CD8+ T cells, or bulk PBMC T cells (not recorded which). This clonotype was sampled from a man aged 18-75 years in good health. The chain has TRBV7-9 and TRBJ2-5. This CDR3 is CASSLFESIGQETQYF. Full variable domain (missing parts from reference TRBV7-9 and TRBJ2-5): DTGVSQNPRHKITKRGQNVTFRCDPISEHNRLYWYRQTLGQGPEFLTYFQNEAQLEKSRLLSDRFSAERPKGSFSTLEIQRTEQGDSAMYLCASSLFESIGQETQYFGPGTRLLVL.